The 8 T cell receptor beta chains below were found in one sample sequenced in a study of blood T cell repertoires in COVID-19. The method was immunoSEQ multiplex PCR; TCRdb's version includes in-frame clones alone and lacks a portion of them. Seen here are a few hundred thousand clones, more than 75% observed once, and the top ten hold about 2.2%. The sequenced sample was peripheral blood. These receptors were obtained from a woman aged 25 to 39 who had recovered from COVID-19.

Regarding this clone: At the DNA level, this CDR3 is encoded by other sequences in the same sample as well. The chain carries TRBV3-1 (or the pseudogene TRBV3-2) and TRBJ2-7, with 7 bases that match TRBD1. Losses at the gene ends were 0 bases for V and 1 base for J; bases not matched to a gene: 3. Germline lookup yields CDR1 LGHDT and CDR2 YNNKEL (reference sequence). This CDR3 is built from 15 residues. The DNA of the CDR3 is TGTGCCAGCAGCCAAGATTCGGGACAGTCCTACGAGCAGTACTTC. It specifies CASSQDSGQSYEQYF.

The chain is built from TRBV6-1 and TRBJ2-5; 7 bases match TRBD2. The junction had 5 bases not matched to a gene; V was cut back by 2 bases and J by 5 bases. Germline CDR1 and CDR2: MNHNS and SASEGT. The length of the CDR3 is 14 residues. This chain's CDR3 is CASSELGGGETQYF. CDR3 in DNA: TGTGCCAGCAGTGAATTGGGGGGAGGGGAGACCCAGTACTTC.

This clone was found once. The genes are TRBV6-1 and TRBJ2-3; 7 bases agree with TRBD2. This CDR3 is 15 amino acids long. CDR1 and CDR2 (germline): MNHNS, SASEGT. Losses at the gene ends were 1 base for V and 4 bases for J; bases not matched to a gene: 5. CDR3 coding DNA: TGTGCCAGCAGTGAAGGGGCTAGCGGTGCAGATACGCAGTATTTT. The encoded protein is CASSEGASGADTQYF.

The CDR3 nucleotides are TGTGCCAGCAGCCCCAGACGGGGGGCCAATTCACCCCTCCACTTT. This sequence encodes CASSPRRGANSPLHF. The chain is built from TRBV7-2 and TRBJ1-6; a weak D match, TRBD1 (6 bases). V dropped 5 bases and J dropped 7 bases, with 15 bases sitting between them. Germline CDR1 reads SGHTA; CDR2 reads FQGNSA. The CDR3 is 15 amino acids.

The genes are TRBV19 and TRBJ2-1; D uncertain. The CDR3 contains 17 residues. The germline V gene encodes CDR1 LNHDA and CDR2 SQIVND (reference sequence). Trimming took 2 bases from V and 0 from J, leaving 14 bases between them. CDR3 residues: CASSINFPLSSYNEQFF. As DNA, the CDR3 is TGTGCCAGTAGTATAAATTTCCCCCTTAGCTCCTACAATGAGCAGTTCTTC.

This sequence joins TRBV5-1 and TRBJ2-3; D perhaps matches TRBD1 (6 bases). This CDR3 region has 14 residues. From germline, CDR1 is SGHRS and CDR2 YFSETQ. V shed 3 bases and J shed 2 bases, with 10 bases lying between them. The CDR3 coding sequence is TGCGCCAGCAGCTCCAGGACAGACACAGATACGCAGTATTTT. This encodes CASSSRTDTDTQYF.

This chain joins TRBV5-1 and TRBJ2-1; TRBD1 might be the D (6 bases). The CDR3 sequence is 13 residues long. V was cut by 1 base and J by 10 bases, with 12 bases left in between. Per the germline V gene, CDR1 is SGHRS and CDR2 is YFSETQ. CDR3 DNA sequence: TGCGCCAGCAGCTTGCGGCAGGGACAAGAGCAGTTCTTC. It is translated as CASSLRQGQEQFF.

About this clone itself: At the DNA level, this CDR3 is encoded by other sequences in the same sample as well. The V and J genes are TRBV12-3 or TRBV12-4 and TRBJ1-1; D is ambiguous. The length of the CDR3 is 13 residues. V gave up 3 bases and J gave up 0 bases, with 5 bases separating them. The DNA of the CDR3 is TGTGCCAGCAGTTTCGGGATGAACACTGAAGCTTTCTTT. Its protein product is CASSFGMNTEAFF.